These T cell receptor beta chains were read from a single sample in a study of T cell repertoires in cytomegalovirus infection. TCRdb reprocessed the reads with MiXCR, giving one entry per CDR3 protein. The data hold around 800,000 distinct CDR3 sequences, with approximately 32% observed a single time. No antigen has been identified for these receptors. This material consisted of cultured CD8+ T cells from PBMCs, taken from culture after CMV antigen stimulation. The receptor source for this set is a human donor in good health (CMV status not recorded). Some clones in this sample may be carry-over from other donors' samples. CDR3s include the opening cysteine and the closing phenylalanine or tryptophan.

V,J,CDR3
TRBV6-2/TRBV6-3,TRBJ1-1,CASSYPQGSEAFF
TRBV7-9,TRBJ2-1,CASSLGQGPENEQFF
TRBV7-6,TRBJ1-1,CASTSGTGPNTEAFF
TRBV4-1,TRBJ2-1,CASSPGQMYNEQFF
TRBV7-8,TRBJ1-5,CASSPRTGVRQPQHF
TRBV7-9,TRBJ2-1,CASSLVWGGRDEQFF
TRBV12-3/TRBV12-4,TRBJ2-2,CASSLVASTGELFF
TRBV19,TRBJ2-5,CASSLGGGSLFGETQYF
TRBV7-6,TRBJ1-5,CASSADSSNQPQHF
TRBV6-6,TRBJ2-2,CASSYIGANTGELFF
TRBV7-9,TRBJ1-1,CASRPFDKNTEAFF
TRBV2,TRBJ2-5,CASSESGTDSRETQYF
TRBV6-6,TRBJ1-6,CASRPTDRPSLHF
TRBV15,TRBJ1-6,CATKQGAVTPYNSPLHF
TRBV11-2,TRBJ2-7,CASSFQEKYEQYF
TRBV6-1,TRBJ1-5,CASSERYRDRGDQPQHF
TRBV6-5,TRBJ2-1,CASSYPGVAPGNEQFF
TRBV7-8,TRBJ2-1,CASTPRGALGNEQFF
TRBV4-1,TRBJ2-1,CASSHVLAVEPEQFF
TRBV19,TRBJ2-7,CASSPFSSHLYEQYF
TRBV27,TRBJ1-1,CASSFWAGASFTEAFF
TRBV12-3/TRBV12-4,TRBJ2-3,CASRRTSVPDTQYF
TRBV7-9,TRBJ1-3,CASSSAGMTGYTIYF
TRBV6-2/TRBV6-3,TRBJ1-1,CASKPPGRHTEAFF
TRBV19,TRBJ1-1,CASRDLRGDTEAFF
TRBV7-9,TRBJ1-4,CATSGQGYEKLFF
TRBV4-1,TRBJ2-2,CASSQDAAGGLNTGELFF
TRBV9,TRBJ2-1,CASSALGTGLIGATNEQFF